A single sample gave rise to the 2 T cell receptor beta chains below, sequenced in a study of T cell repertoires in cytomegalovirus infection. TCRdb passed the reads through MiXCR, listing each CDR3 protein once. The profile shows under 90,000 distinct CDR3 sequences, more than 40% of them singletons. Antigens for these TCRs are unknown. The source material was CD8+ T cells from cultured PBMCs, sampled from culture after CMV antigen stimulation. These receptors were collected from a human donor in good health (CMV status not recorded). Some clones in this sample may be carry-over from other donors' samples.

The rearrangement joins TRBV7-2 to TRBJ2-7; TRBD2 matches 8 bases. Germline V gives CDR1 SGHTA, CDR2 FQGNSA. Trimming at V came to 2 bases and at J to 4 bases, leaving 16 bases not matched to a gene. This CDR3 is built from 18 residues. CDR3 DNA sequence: TGTGCCAGCAGCTTAAGGGCTAGCGGGCCACCGGGATATTACGAGCAGTACTTC. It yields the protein CASSLRASGPPGYYEQYF.

Here the CDR3 DNA reads TGTGCCAGCAGCTTAGATCTCGACAGGGGAACTGAAGCTTTCTTT. Translated, it gives CASSLDLDRGTEAFF. The rearrangement joins TRBV11-2 to TRBJ1-1; 8 positions match TRBD1. CDR1 and CDR2 (germline): SGHAT, FQNNGV. The CDR3 contains 15 residues. The V and J ends lost 0 bases and 5 bases, in that order; junction bases with no gene match: 5.